Sequencing of this TCR beta chain was carried out in a study of blood T cell repertoires in COVID-19. Those who participated ranged in age from about 18 to 89 years and resided in about two dozen US areas. Self-reported history from a screening survey and questionnaire set each donor's cohort. Authors' analysis steps: Nucleated cell number was recorded as an estimate derived from reference gene primer amplification. Produced via immunoSEQ multiplex PCR; TCRdb's table is partial and in-frame only. The V and J calls and clone size are taken from that table; D and trimming were inferred from the DNA. The sample carries some 230,000 clones, about 80% recorded once. This receptor was identified in a man between 40 and 49 years old who had recovered from COVID-19. Sequenced sample: PBMCs or T cells enriched from blood (not recorded which).

This chain's CDR3 is CASSLGAVDTEAFF. The CDR3 nucleotides read TGTGCCAGCAGCTTAGGGGCAGTGGACACTGAAGCTTTCTTT. The chain employs TRBV7-9 and TRBJ1-1; D is ambiguous. CDR3 size: 14 residues. Trimming shortened V by 1 base and J by 3 bases, and 9 bases separated the two germline ends. Germline V gene lookup returns CDR1 SEHNR and CDR2 FQNEAQ (reference sequence).